The next 27 T cell receptor beta chains were all read from a single sample in a study of blood T cells in healthy people across ages. Combining a sample-barcoded 5' primer with a J-beta primer mix, a second PCR ran for about 6 to 12 cycles. In TCRdb, the 5' RACE reads were re-called with MiXCR into one record per CDR3 protein. Of roughly 1.6 million distinct CDR3 sequences in the sample, roughly 32% were seen once. Sequencing was performed on blood. The receptors were gathered from a woman under 40 in good health.

In this sample, this clonotype turned up a few times. The genes are TRBV20-1 and TRBJ2-1, with D unresolved. V dropped 6 bases and J dropped 5 bases, with 11 bases sitting between them. Germline V CDR1 and CDR2: DFQATT, SNEGSKA (reference sequence). The CDR3 spans 12 residues. Here the CDR3 reads CSAKRINNEQFF. CDR3 DNA sequence: TGCAGTGCAAAGAGGATCAACAATGAGCAGTTCTTC.

CDR3: CSVDRLGLAGFSTDTQYF. The CDR3, as DNA: TGCAGCGTCGACAGACTGGGACTAGCGGGGTTTAGCACAGATACGCAGTATTTT. V gene TRBV29-1 combines with J gene TRBJ2-3, with 13 bases aligning to TRBD2. Trimming cost V 6 bases and J 0 bases; bases outside gene matches: 12. The CDR3 consists of 18 residues. Germline V gene lookup returns CDR1 SQVTM and CDR2 ANQGSEA.

In this sample, this clonotype turned up a few times. The V call is TRBV4-1, the J call TRBJ1-4; no reliable D call. V lost 4 bases, J lost 7 bases, and 10 bases lay in between. CDR3 length: 13 amino acids. Germline CDR1 reads MGHRA; CDR2 reads YSYEKL. CDR3 sequence: CASSLSTVEKLFF. CDR3 nucleotide sequence: TGCGCCAGCAGCCTAAGTACAGTTGAAAAACTGTTTTTT.

The V and J genes are TRBV20-1 and TRBJ1-5, with a weak D call TRBD1 (5 bases). The CDR3 is 15 residues long. Deletions cut 3 bases from V and 4 bases from J, with 16 bases between. CDR1 DFQATT and CDR2 SNEGSKA come from the germline V gene (reference sequence). CDR3 nucleotides: TGCAGTGCTAGTAAGGGGAGCCTAGGGAATCAGCCCCAGCATTTT. Amino acid sequence: CSASKGSLGNQPQHF.

This clonotype came up many times. The CDR3, as DNA: TGTGCCAGCAGCCGCCTCAGGGAGACCCAGTACTTC. This encodes CASSRLRETQYF. The V and J genes are TRBV5-6 and TRBJ2-5; no definite D call. CDR3 size: 12 residues. Between the trimmed V and J ends, which lost 4 bases and 5 bases, there was a span of 9 bases. Germline V CDR1 and CDR2: SGHDT, YYEEEE.

This clonotype was seen only a few times. The gene calls are TRBV20-1 and TRBJ1-1; the D gene is possibly TRBD1 (5 bases). The V end was cut by 3 bases, the J end by 6 bases, with 11 bases between. Germline values: CDR1 DFQATT, CDR2 SNEGSKA (reference sequence). The CDR3 loop spans 12 amino acids. This chain's CDR3 is CSARGPRAEAFF. CDR3 bases: TGCAGTGCTAGGGGACCAAGGGCTGAAGCTTTCTTT.

In its sample, this clonotype was seen a few times. This chain connects TRBV27 to TRBJ1-1; D is undetermined. V was trimmed by 8 bases and J by 1 base, leaving 14 bases between them. The CDR3 contains 14 residues. CDR1 is MNHEY and CDR2 is SMNVEV in the germline V gene (reference sequence). CDR3 coding DNA: TGTGCCAGCCAATTAGGCGGTCCGAACACTGAAGCTTTCTTT. It specifies CASQLGGPNTEAFF.

The rearrangement uses TRBV5-1 and TRBJ1-4; unclear D gene. CDR1 is SGHRS and CDR2 is YFSETQ in the germline V gene. There are 16 residues in the CDR3. Trimming removed 4 bases at V and 3 bases at J, with 16 bases between. The CDR3 here is CASSDGEWTANEKLFF. The CDR3 DNA follows: TGCGCCAGCAGCGACGGGGAATGGACGGCTAATGAAAAACTGTTTTTT. The complete variable domain, with remaining parts taken from reference TRBV5-1 and TRBJ1-4, reads KAGVTQTPRYLIKTRGQQVTLSCSPISGHRSVSWYQQTPGQGLQFLFEYFSETQRNKGNFPGRFSGRQFSNSRSEMNVSTLELGDSALYLCASSDGEWTANEKLFFGSGTQLSVL.

The chain uses TRBV9 and TRBJ2-7, with a possible D match to TRBD1 (6 bases). V was shortened by 1 base and J by 4 bases, with 15 bases between the two germline ends. Germline V gene lookup returns CDR1 SGDLS and CDR2 YYNGEE. There are 15 residues in the CDR3. CDR3: CASSVNPRGGYEQYF. DNA of the CDR3: TGTGCCAGCAGCGTAAATCCCAGGGGCGGGTACGAGCAGTACTTC. Using reference TRBV9 and TRBJ2-7 for the parts outside the CDR3, the full variable domain is DSGVTQTPKHLITATGQRVTLRCSPRSGDLSVYWYQQSLDQGLQFLIQYYNGEERAKGNILERFSAQQFPDLHSELNLSSLELGDSALYFCASSVNPRGGYEQYFGPGTRLTVT.

This clonotype was seen a few times. This chain links TRBV27 with TRBJ2-1; no clear D. Germline CDR1 reads MNHEY; CDR2 reads SMNVEV (reference sequence). The CDR3 extends over 15 amino acids. The V end was cut by 5 bases, the J end by 4 bases, with 15 bases between. CDR3 loop: CASSKRAESYNEQFF. CDR3 nucleotide sequence: TGTGCCAGCAGTAAGCGAGCAGAGAGTTACAATGAGCAGTTCTTC.

This clonotype was observed a few times. The rearrangement links TRBV13 to TRBJ2-5; D remains unclear. CDR1 and CDR2 from the germline V gene are PRHDT and FYEKMQ (reference sequence). The CDR3 has 16 residues. V was trimmed by 2 bases and J by 3 bases, leaving 16 bases between them. The CDR3 nucleotides are TGTGCCAGCAGCTTAATAACAGAAAAAACCAAAGAGACCCAGTACTTC. It specifies CASSLITEKTKETQYF.

This clonotype turned up a few times. The V call is TRBV20-1, the J call TRBJ2-5; D is undetermined. Germline V gene lookup returns CDR1 DFQATT and CDR2 SNEGSKA (reference sequence). Trimming removed 5 bases at V and 11 bases at J, with 21 bases between. CDR3 length: 13 residues. CDR3 region: CSAPGDSPHGQYF. Written as DNA, the CDR3 is TGCAGTGCTCCGGGTGACTCACCTCACGGGCAGTACTTC.

A few counts support this clonotype. The rearrangement uses TRBV27 and TRBJ1-5; the D is unclear. CDR3 length equals 14 residues. V lost 3 bases, J lost 1 base, and 7 bases lay in between. Germline V gene sequence: CDR1 MNHEY, CDR2 SMNVEV (reference sequence). In DNA, the CDR3 is TGTGCCAGCAGTTTTGGCAGAAGCAATCAGCCCCAGCATTTT. This gives the protein CASSFGRSNQPQHF.

This clonotype has just a few counts. The chain is built from TRBV29-1 and TRBJ1-1; D possibly corresponds to TRBD1 (6 bases). The CDR3 covers 10 residues. Germline-derived CDR1 and CDR2 are SQVTM and ANQGSEA. Trimming took off 7 bases at V and 9 bases at J, with 12 bases between the two ends. The CDR3 loop is CSAQDSQAFF. CDR3 DNA sequence: TGCAGCGCCCAGGACAGCCAAGCTTTCTTT.

In this sample, this clonotype turned up a few times. This chain links TRBV20-1 with TRBJ1-1, with unresolved D. The CDR3 contains 14 residues. The V and J ends lost 1 base and 2 bases respectively, with 11 bases between them. The germline V gene has CDR1 DFQATT and CDR2 SNEGSKA (reference sequence). The CDR3 is CSARAPKVNTEAFF. The CDR3 DNA reads TGCAGTGCTAGAGCCCCGAAGGTTAACACTGAAGCTTTCTTT.

This clonotype was counted between two and nine times. The chain's CDR3 is CASSLNVWSAGNEQFF. In DNA form, the CDR3 reads TGTGCCAGCAGTTTAAATGTGTGGAGCGCAGGCAATGAGCAGTTCTTC. This chain connects TRBV28 to TRBJ2-1; D remains ambiguous. Trimming shortened V by 2 bases and J by 6 bases, and 17 bases separated the two germline ends. This CDR3 is 16 amino acids long. Per the germline V gene, CDR1 is MDHEN and CDR2 is SYDVKM.

The chain recombines TRBV5-1 with TRBJ2-1; 8 bases agree with TRBD1. The CDR3 extends over 17 amino acids. The germline CDR1 and CDR2 sequences are SGHRS and YFSETQ. The junction had 11 bases not matched to a gene; V was cut back by 4 bases and J by 2 bases. The CDR3 DNA follows: TGCGCCAGCAGCCAAAAATCAGGGGGCTACCCCTACAATGAGCAGTTCTTC. This codes for CASSQKSGGYPYNEQFF.

The CDR3 here is CASSQGQGGYRVSPLHF. The CDR3 DNA is TGCGCCAGCAGCCAAGGACAGGGGGGCTATCGGGTTTCACCCCTCCACTTT. V is TRBV4-1 and J is TRBJ1-6; 9 bases are shared with TRBD1. CDR3 length equals 17 residues. The germline gives CDR1 MGHRA, CDR2 YSYEKL. The trim removed 1 base at V and 9 bases at J, leaving 10 bases unmatched.

J is TRBJ1-5 and V is TRBV6-5; D perhaps matches TRBD1 (5 bases). CDR3 size: 16 residues. Germline CDR1 MNHEY, CDR2 SVGAGI. V was clipped by 8 bases and J by 3 bases, with 20 bases between them. In DNA, the CDR3 is TGTGCCAGCGTTAAAACAGCCGGGGGATTCAATCAGCCCCAGCATTTT. Its protein is CASVKTAGGFNQPQHF.

V and J are TRBV7-3 and TRBJ2-5, with TRBD2 as a possible D gene (5 bases). Trimming shortened V by 5 bases and J by 5 bases, and 12 bases separated the two germline ends. The germline V gene has CDR1 SGHTA and CDR2 FQGTGA. The CDR3 extends over 13 amino acids. The DNA for the CDR3 is TGTGCCAGCAGCCCCCCAGCTAGCGAGACCCAGTACTTC. Amino acids: CASSPPASETQYF.

This clonotype was detected only a few times. V gene TRBV5-6 combines with J gene TRBJ2-7; the match to TRBD1 covers 9 bases. The DNA end lines up better with TRBJ2-5; the J call may be wrong. Germline lookup yields CDR1 SGHDT and CDR2 YYEEEE. The CDR3 extends over 16 amino acids. CDR3 sequence: CASSLAIYRGLETQYF. The CDR3 DNA sequence: TGTGCCAGCAGCTTGGCCATCTACAGGGGGCTGGAGACCCAGTACTTC.

Turning to this clonotype: At one end, the junction sequence differs from germline, possibly due to a read error. This rearrangement joins TRBV27 to TRBJ2-2; tentatively, D is TRBD2 (8 bases). CDR1 MNHEY and CDR2 SMNVEV come from the germline V gene (reference sequence). This CDR3 is built from 14 residues. CDR3 residues: CAGRGTRSIGELFF. The CDR3 DNA is TGTGCCGGCAGGGGGACTAGATCTATCGGGGAGCTGTTTTTT.

This rearrangement joins TRBV14 to TRBJ2-3, with 7 nucleotides matching TRBD1. This CDR3 spans 18 amino acids. Trimming took 0 bases from V and 4 from J; bases not matched to a gene: 13. CDR1 SGHDN and CDR2 FVKESK come from the germline V gene. CDR3 amino acids: CASSQDVSAYRGADTQYF. In DNA, the CDR3 is TGTGCCAGCAGCCAAGATGTTTCAGCGTACAGGGGAGCAGATACGCAGTATTTT. The full variable domain, in which reference TRBV14 and TRBJ2-3 provide the parts outside the CDR3, is EAGVTQFPSHSVIEKGQTVTLRCDPISGHDNLYWYRRVMGKEIKFLLHFVKESKQDESGMPNNRFLAERTGGTYSTLKVQPAELEDSGVYFCASSQDVSAYRGADTQYFGPGTRLTVL.

The rearrangement uses TRBV25-1 and TRBJ2-7, with 7 bases identical to TRBD1. There are 14 residues in the CDR3. J was trimmed by 5 bases and V by 6 bases; bases with no gene match: 10. Germline V gene data show CDR1 as MGHDK and CDR2 as SYGVNS. In DNA, the CDR3 is TGTGCCAGCAGCGGCCCACTACAGGGGAACGAGCAGTACTTC. Its protein is CASSGPLQGNEQYF.

A few counts support this clonotype. This chain uses TRBV4-2 with TRBJ2-3; TRBD2 matches at 9 bases. Germline trimming cut 6 bases from V and 9 bases from J; bases unmatched to any gene: 13. CDR3 length: 15 amino acids. Germline CDR1 and CDR2: LGHNA and YNFKEQ. The CDR3 loop reads CASREGSGRSGTQYF. The CDR3 DNA follows: TGTGCCAGCAGGGAGGGAAGCGGGAGGTCGGGGACGCAGTATTTT.

The V call is TRBV10-3, the J call TRBJ2-7, with a weak D call TRBD1 (5 bases). Trimming cost V 11 bases and J 2 bases, with 19 bases left between them. The CDR3 has 14 residues. Germline assignment: CDR1 ENHRY and CDR2 SYGVKD. CDR3 sequence (DNA): TGTGCCTCCTCGCATGGGGCAGGGACCTACGAGCAGTACTTC. Its protein is CASSHGAGTYEQYF.

This clonotype was found a few times. This chain uses TRBV4-2 with TRBJ1-1; 7 bases fit TRBD1. This CDR3 contains 15 residues. Germline CDR1 and CDR2: LGHNA and YNFKEQ. Trimming took 0 bases from V and 7 from J; bases not matched to a gene: 8. The CDR3: CASSQDLWTGVEAFF. CDR3 DNA: TGTGCCAGCAGCCAAGACCTTTGGACAGGCGTTGAAGCTTTCTTT.